The source of this T cell receptor beta chain is a study of PD-L1 blockade in urothelial cancer. As for the study in general: Investigators checked blood 3 weeks (second dose) and 6 weeks after treatment start. Median T cell yield from blood was roughly 140,000.

The length of the CDR3 is 16 residues. V was clipped by 2 bases and J by 14 bases; unmatched bases: 15. Germline V gives CDR1 SGHAT, CDR2 FQNNGV. Libraries were prepared by immunoSEQ multiplex PCR; TCRdb keeps only in-frame clonotypes and omits some of them. The sample holds about 56,000 clones, 85% to 90% seen once. Time point specified: pretreatment peripheral blood. The sample here was PBMCs, taken around atezolizumab (anti-PD-L1) treatment. The chain couples TRBV11-2 to TRBJ2-3; 11 nucleotides agree with TRBD2. The sequence derives from a man between 70 and 80 years old with urothelial cancer. The CDR3 region has the DNA TGTGCCAGCAGCTTATTAGCGGGAGGGCCGAACAGATACGCGTATTTT. Its translation is CASSLLAGGPNRYAYF.